The TCR beta chain described here comes from a study of cytomegalovirus exposure and HLA in healthy donors. Study-wide results and caveats: CMV serostatus was the only recorded immune exposure for donors.

The PCR made use of 60 Vbeta and 13 Jbeta primers. Generated by immunoSEQ multiplex PCR, the TCRdb table keeps only in-frame clones and is missing some. The sample includes around 75,000 clones, roughly 74% seen only once; the top ten take 3% to 4%. CDR3 length equals 13 residues. The V gene's germline CDR1 is SGHAT and CDR2 FQDESV (reference sequence). This clone was found a few times. Its antigen remains unidentified. The TCR was taken from a man between 40 and 49 years old in good health and CMV-seronegative. Sequenced: PBMCs. This rearrangement joins TRBV11-1 to TRBJ2-5; 7 bases line up with TRBD1. The DNA end is a closer match to TRBJ2-7, so the J assignment may be wrong. In nucleotides, the CDR3 is TGTGCCAGCAACCGACAGGGTGGAAACGAGCAGTACTTC. Its translation: CASNRQGGNEQYF.